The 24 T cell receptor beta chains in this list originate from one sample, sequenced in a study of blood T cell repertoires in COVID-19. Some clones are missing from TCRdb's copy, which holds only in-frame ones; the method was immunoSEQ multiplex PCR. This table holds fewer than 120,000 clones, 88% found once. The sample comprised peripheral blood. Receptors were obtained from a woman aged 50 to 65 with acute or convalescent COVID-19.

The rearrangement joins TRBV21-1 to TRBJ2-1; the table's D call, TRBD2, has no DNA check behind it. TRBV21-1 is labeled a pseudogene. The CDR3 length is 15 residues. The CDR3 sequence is CASSKGGRAYNEQFF. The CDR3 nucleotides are TGTGCCAGCAGCAAAGGCGGGAGGGCCTACAATGAGCAGTTCTTC.

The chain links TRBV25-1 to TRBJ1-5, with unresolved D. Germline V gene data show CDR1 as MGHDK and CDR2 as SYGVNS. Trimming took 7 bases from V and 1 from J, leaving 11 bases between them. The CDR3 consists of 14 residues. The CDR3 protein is CASTPAGSNQPQHF. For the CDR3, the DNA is TGTGCCAGCACCCCCGCGGGGAGCAATCAGCCCCAGCATTTT. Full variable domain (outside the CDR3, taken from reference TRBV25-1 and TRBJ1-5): EADIYQTPRYLVIGTGKKITLECSQTMGHDKMYWYQQDPGMELHLIHYSYGVNSTEKGDLSSESTVSRIRTEHFPLTLESARPSHTSQYLCASTPAGSNQPQHFGDGTRLSIL.

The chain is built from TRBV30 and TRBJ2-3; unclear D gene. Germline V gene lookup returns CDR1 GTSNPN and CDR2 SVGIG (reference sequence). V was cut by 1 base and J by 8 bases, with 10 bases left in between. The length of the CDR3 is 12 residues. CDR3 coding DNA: TGTGCCTGGAGTGGTGACCCAGGTACGCAGTATTTT. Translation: CAWSGDPGTQYF.

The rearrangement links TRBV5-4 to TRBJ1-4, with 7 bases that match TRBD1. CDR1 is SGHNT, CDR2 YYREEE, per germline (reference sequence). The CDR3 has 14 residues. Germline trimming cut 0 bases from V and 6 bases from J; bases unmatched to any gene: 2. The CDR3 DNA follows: TGTGCCAGCAGCTTGGACAGGGGTGATGAAAAACTGTTTTTT. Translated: CASSLDRGDEKLFF. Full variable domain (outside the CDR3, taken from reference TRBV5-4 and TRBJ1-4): ETGVTQSPTHLIKTRGQQVTLRCSSQSGHNTVSWYQQALGQGPQFIFQYYREEENGRGNFPPRFSGLQFPNYSSELNVNALELDDSALYLCASSLDRGDEKLFFGSGTQLSVL.

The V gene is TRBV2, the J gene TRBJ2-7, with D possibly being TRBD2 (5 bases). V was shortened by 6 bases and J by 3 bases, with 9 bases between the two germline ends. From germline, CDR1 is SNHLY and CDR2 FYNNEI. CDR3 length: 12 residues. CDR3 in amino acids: CASRLAGYEQYF. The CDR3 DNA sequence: TGTGCCAGCAGACTCGCGGGCTACGAGCAGTACTTC.

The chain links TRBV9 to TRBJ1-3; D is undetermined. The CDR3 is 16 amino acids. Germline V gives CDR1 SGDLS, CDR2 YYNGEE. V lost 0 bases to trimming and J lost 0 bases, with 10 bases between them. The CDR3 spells CASSVVPGISGNTIYF. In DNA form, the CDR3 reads TGTGCCAGCAGCGTAGTTCCGGGAATCTCTGGAAACACCATATATTTT.

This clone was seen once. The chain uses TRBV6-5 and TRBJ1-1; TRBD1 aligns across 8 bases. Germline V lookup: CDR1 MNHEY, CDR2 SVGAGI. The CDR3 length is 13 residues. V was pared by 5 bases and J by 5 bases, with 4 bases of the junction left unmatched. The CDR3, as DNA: TGTGCCAGCAGTCAGGACAGGGTAACTGAAGCTTTCTTT. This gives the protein CASSQDRVTEAFF.

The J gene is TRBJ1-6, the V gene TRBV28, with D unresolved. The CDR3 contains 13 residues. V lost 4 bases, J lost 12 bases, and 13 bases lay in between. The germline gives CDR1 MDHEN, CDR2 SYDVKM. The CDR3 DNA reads TGTGCCAGCAGTTCCCCATCACAGTTACCCCTCCACTTT. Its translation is CASSSPSQLPLHF.

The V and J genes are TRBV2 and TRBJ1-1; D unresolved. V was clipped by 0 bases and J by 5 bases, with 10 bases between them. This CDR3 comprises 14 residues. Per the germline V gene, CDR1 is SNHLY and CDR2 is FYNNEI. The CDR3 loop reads CASSEALWRTEAFF. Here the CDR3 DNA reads TGTGCCAGCAGTGAAGCGCTTTGGAGAACTGAAGCTTTCTTT.

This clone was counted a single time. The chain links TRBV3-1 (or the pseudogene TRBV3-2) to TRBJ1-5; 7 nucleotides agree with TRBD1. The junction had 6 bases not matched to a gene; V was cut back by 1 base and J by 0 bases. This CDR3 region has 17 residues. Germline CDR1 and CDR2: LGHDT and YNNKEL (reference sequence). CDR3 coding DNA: TGTGCCAGCAGCCAAGGGCCTACAGGGGTTAGCAATCAGCCCCAGCATTTT. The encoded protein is CASSQGPTGVSNQPQHF.

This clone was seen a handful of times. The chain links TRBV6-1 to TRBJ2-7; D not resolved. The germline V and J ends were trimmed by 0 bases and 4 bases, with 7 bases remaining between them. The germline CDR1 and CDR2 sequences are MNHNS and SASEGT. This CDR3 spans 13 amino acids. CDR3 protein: CASSEATEYEQYF. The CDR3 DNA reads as TGTGCCAGCAGTGAAGCGACGGAGTACGAGCAGTACTTC.

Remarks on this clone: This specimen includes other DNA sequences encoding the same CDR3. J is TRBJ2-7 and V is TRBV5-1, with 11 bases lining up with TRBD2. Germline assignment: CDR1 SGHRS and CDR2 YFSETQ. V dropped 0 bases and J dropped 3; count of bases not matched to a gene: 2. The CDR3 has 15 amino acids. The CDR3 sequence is CASSLGGTSGYEQYF. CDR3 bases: TGCGCCAGCAGCTTGGGTGGGACTAGCGGCTACGAGCAGTACTTC.

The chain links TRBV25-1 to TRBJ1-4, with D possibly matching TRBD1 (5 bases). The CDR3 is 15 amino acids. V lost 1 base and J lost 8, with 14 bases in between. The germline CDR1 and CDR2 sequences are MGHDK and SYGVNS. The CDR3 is CASSEFRRAGEKLFF. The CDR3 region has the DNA TGTGCCAGCAGTGAATTCCGCAGGGCGGGAGAAAAACTGTTTTTT.

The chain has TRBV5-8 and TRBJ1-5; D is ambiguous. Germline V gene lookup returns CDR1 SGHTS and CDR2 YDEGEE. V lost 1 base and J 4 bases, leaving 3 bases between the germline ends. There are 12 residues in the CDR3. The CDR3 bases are TGTGCCAGCAGCTTGTATAATCAGCCCCAGCATTTT. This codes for CASSLYNQPQHF.

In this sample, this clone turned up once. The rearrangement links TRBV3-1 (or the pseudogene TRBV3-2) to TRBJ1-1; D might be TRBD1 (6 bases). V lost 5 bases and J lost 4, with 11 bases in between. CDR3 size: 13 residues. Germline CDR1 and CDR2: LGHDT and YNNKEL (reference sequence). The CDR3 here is CASSRGTSTEAFF. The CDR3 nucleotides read TGTGCCAGCAGCAGGGGGACATCCACTGAAGCTTTCTTT.

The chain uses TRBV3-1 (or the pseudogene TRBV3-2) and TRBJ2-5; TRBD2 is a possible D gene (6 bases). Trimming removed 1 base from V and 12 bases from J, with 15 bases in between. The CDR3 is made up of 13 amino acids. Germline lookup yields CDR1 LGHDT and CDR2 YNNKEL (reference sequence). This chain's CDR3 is CASSQARGGNEYF. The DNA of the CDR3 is TGTGCCAGCAGCCAAGCGCGTGGCGGGAATGAGTACTTC.

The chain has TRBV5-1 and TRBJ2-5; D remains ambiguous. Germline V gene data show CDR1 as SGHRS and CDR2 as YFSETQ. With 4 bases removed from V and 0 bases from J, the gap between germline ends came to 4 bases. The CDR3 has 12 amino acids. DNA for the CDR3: TGCGCCAGCAGCGAGTACCAAGAGACCCAGTACTTC. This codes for CASSEYQETQYF.

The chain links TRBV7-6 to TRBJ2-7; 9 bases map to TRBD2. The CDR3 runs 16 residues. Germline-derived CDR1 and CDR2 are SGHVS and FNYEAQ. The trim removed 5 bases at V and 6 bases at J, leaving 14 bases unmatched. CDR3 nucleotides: TGTGCCAGCAGCCCGAGTTTAGCGGGAGAAGCGGGCGAGCAGTACTTC. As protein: CASSPSLAGEAGEQYF.

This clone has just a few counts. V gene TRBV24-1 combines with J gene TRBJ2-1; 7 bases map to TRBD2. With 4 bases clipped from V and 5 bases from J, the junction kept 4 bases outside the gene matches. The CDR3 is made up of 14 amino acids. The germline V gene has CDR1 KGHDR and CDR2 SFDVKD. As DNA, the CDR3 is TGTGCCACCAGTGACCCTAGCGGAAACAATGAGCAGTTCTTC. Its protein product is CATSDPSGNNEQFF.

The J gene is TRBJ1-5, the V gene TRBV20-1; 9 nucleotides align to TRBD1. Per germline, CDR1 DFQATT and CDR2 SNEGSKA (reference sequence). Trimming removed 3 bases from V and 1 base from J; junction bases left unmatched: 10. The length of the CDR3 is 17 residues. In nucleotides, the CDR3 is TGCAGTGCTAGTCCTGGACAGGGGTTTTGGAGCAATCAGCCCCAGCATTTT. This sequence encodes CSASPGQGFWSNQPQHF.

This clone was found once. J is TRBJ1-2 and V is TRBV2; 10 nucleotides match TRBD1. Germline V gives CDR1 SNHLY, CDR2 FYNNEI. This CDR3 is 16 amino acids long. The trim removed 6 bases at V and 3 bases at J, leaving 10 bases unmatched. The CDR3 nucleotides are TGTGCCAGCAGCGAAACCAGGACAGGGGGGTACTATGGCTACACCTTC. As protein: CASSETRTGGYYGYTF.

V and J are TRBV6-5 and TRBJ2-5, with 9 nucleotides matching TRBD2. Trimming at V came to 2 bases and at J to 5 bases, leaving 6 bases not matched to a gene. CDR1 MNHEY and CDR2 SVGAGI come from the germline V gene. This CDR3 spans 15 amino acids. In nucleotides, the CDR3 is TGTGCCAGCAGTTACGGGGGTAGCGGGAGTGAGACCCAGTACTTC. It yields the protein CASSYGGSGSETQYF.

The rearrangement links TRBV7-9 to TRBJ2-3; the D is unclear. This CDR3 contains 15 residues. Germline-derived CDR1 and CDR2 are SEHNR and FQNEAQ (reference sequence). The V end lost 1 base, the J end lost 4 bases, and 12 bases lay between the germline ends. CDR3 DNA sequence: TGTGCCAGCAGCTTAGAAGCGCCCCGGGCAGATACGCAGTATTTT. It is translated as CASSLEAPRADTQYF.

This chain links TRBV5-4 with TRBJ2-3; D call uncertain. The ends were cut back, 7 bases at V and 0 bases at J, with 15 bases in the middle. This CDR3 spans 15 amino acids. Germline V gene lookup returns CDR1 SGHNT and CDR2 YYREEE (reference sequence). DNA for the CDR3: TGTGCCAGCCGTAGAGTAACCTCTAGCACAGATACGCAGTATTTT. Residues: CASRRVTSSTDTQYF.